A selection of T cell receptor beta chains follows, all from one sample in a study of blood T cell repertoires in COVID-19. Profiled with immunoSEQ multiplex PCR; TCRdb holds only in-frame clones, not every one. The table has over 400,000 clones, approximately 88% seen once. Source material: peripheral blood. These TCRs come from a woman between 50 and 59 years old with COVID-19, enrolled during active disease. CDR3s include the opening cysteine and the closing phenylalanine or tryptophan. The order of the fields is J gene, V gene, D gene, CDR3 protein. The D gene is left open where the match is weak.

TRBJ1-5,TRBV5-6,NA,CASSLRGSNQPQHF
TRBJ2-7,TRBV10-3,NA,CAIQDGSNEQYF
TRBJ1-3,TRBV28,NA,CASRDRSISGNTIYF
TRBJ1-2,TRBV30,NA,CAWSVRLTANYGYTF
TRBJ1-2,TRBV30,TRBD1,CAWSADRGGYGYTF
TRBJ1-2,TRBV3-1/TRBV3-2,NA,CASSQDTGRHGYTF
TRBJ1-1,TRBV10-1,NA,CASSQDRGSEAFF
TRBJ1-2,TRBV28,TRBD1,CASSSDRVGGYTF
TRBJ1-4,TRBV5-6,TRBD1,CASSGGNEKLFF
TRBJ2-3,TRBV30,NA,CAWSGQGRVRRTDTQYF
TRBJ2-4,TRBV9,TRBD2,CASSVGGSSKNIQYF
TRBJ2-4,TRBV5-6,NA,CASSLEGAASF
TRBJ2-5,TRBV6-2/TRBV6-3,NA,CASSLDFNQETQYF
TRBJ1-1,TRBV5-1,TRBD1,CASSPSLGQGITEAFF
TRBJ1-2,TRBV3-1/TRBV3-2,TRBD1,CASSPGQGGSWGYTF
TRBJ2-1,TRBV12-5,TRBD2,CASGSLRGRGGNEQFF
TRBJ1-1,TRBV18,NA,CASSPWGVGTEAFF
TRBJ1-2,TRBV30,NA,CAWSPTGSASIYGYTF
TRBJ1-2,TRBV6-1,NA,CASSDRVGDGYTF
TRBJ2-1,TRBV18,TRBD2,CASSPTSGRDNEQFF
TRBJ1-6,TRBV4-1,NA,CASSQDTGRRDSPLHF
TRBJ1-6,TRBV10-3,TRBD1,CAIRGQGAGNSPLHF
TRBJ2-1,TRBV12-3/TRBV12-4,TRBD2,CASRASGGAEQFF
TRBJ1-2,TRBV19,NA,CASSRASLANYGYTF
TRBJ1-2,TRBV9,NA,CASSVGDTNLYGYTF
TRBJ2-7,TRBV3-1/TRBV3-2,TRBD2,CASSQGGLVAGSREQYF
TRBJ1-1,TRBV19,NA,CASSIGRGLVAFF
TRBJ1-2,TRBV13,TRBD1,CASSPETGVRDGYTF
TRBJ2-5,TRBV6-5,TRBD1,CASSPTGIQETQYF
TRBJ1-1,TRBV5-1,NA,CASSLEAAGTEAFF